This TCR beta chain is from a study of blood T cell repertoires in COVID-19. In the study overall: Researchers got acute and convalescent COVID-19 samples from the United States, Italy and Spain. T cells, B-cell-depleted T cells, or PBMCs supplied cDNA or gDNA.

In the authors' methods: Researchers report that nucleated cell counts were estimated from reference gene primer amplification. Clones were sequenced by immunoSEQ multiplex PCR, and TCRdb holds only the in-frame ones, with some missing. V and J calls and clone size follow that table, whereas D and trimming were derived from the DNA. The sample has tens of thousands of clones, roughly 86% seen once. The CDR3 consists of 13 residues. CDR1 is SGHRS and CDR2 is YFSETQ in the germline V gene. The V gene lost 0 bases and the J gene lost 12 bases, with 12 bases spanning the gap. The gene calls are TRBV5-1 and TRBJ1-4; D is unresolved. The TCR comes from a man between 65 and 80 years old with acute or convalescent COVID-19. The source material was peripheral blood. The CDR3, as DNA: TGCGCCAGCAGCTTGGCGGGAGGGAGAGAACTGTTTTTT. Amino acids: CASSLAGGRELFF.